Following are 23 T cell receptor beta chains from one sample sequenced in a study of monozygotic twins with inflammatory bowel disease. TCRdb re-called the 5' RACE reads; one entry per CDR3 protein, DNA not given. Its table lists about 160,000 distinct CDR3 sequences. The sample consisted of blood. Receptors were obtained from a human donor with ulcerative colitis or Crohn's disease, or a healthy co-twin of an affected twin (not recorded which).

The chain employs TRBV7-8 and TRBJ1-3. The germline CDR1 and CDR2 sequences are SGHVS and FQNEAQ. The CDR3 has 15 residues. This CDR3 is CASSSSSGGLNTIYF. The full variable domain, with the rest looked up from reference TRBV7-8 and TRBJ1-3, is GAGVSQSPRYKVAKRGQDVALRCDPISGHVSLFWYQQALGQGPEFLTYFQNEAQLDKSGLPSDRFFAERPEGSVSTLKIQRTQQEDSAVYLCASSSSSGGLNTIYFGEGSWLTVV.

The J gene is TRBJ2-3, the V gene TRBV7-9. Germline values: CDR1 SEHNR, CDR2 FQNEAQ (reference sequence). This CDR3 is built from 15 residues. The chain's CDR3 is CASSLGEPSTDTQYF.

The gene calls are TRBV3-1 and TRBJ2-3; TCRdb's D gene call, TRBD2, goes unchecked for lack of DNA. Germline CDR1 and CDR2: LGHDT and YNNKEL (reference sequence). The CDR3 extends over 15 amino acids. The CDR3 sequence is CASSQNPGGADTQYF.

The chain joins TRBV12-3 or TRBV12-4 to TRBJ1-6. This CDR3 is 12 amino acids long. CDR3 region: CASSFSGSPLHF.

V usage is TRBV12-3 or TRBV12-4 and J usage is TRBJ2-2. The CDR3 extends over 14 amino acids. This CDR3 is CASSLALSSGELFF.

The V gene is TRBV18, the J gene TRBJ1-6. CDR1 KGHSH and CDR2 LQKENI come from the germline V gene. The CDR3 loop spans 14 amino acids. CDR3 amino acids: CASSPGEYNSPLHF.

V and J are TRBV19 and TRBJ2-2; no DNA is available, so the TRBD2 call from TCRdb remains unchecked. The CDR3 is 17 residues long. Germline assignment: CDR1 LNHDA and CDR2 SQIVND (reference sequence). The CDR3 protein is CASTGSLAGLYTGELFF.

The V and J genes are TRBV7-9 and TRBJ2-1. The length of the CDR3 is 12 residues. In germline, CDR1 is SEHNR, CDR2 FQNEAQ (reference sequence). This CDR3 reads CASSREGDEQFF.

The chain joins TRBV20-1 to TRBJ2-7; the D call of TRBD2 rests on TCRdb alone, since no DNA is present to check it. The CDR3 covers 13 residues. Germline lookup yields CDR1 DFQATT and CDR2 SNEGSKA (reference sequence). The CDR3 loop reads CSAETSGSYEQYF.

The rearrangement uses TRBV5-4 and TRBJ1-1; TCRdb calls TRBD1, which cannot be checked without DNA. CDR1 and CDR2 (germline): SGHNT, YYREEE (reference sequence). The CDR3 spans 14 residues. CDR3 region: CASSLQVGDTEAFF.

The chain recombines TRBV5-6 with TRBJ1-2; TCRdb indicates TRBD1, and absent DNA this call remains unverified. Germline lookup yields CDR1 SGHDT and CDR2 YYEEEE. The CDR3 consists of 14 residues. CDR3 sequence reads: CASSLGTGSYGYTF.

CDR3 region: CASSFMGPYEQYF. The chain couples TRBV5-1 to TRBJ2-7; TCRdb selects TRBD1, and the lack of DNA leaves this call unchecked. The CDR3 covers 13 residues. Germline CDR1 SGHRS, CDR2 YFSETQ.

The rearrangement links TRBV7-2 to TRBJ2-2. Per germline, CDR1 SGHTA and CDR2 FQGNSA. The CDR3 contains 16 residues. The CDR3 is CASSLSPSGSTGELFF.

This rearrangement joins TRBV20-1 to TRBJ2-7; TCRdb indicates TRBD1, and absent DNA this call remains unverified. The length of the CDR3 is 14 residues. Germline values: CDR1 DFQATT, CDR2 SNEGSKA (reference sequence). CDR3 sequence reads: CSATPSTGAYEQYF.

This sequence joins TRBV12-3 or TRBV12-4 and TRBJ2-3; TCRdb selects TRBD1, and the lack of DNA leaves this call unchecked. The length of the CDR3 is 16 residues. This CDR3 is CASGGPPSGPTDTQYF.

V and J are TRBV6-1 and TRBJ2-7; checking the TCRdb D call of TRBD2 is not possible without DNA. CDR1 is MNHNS, CDR2 SASEGT, per germline. The CDR3 length is 16 residues. The CDR3 sequence is CASGPGGGRLSYEQYF.

The chain couples TRBV27 to TRBJ2-7; TCRdb gives TRBD2 as the D gene, but with no DNA this cannot be confirmed. The CDR3 loop spans 15 amino acids. Germline CDR1 is MNHEY and CDR2 is SMNVEV (reference sequence). The CDR3 sequence is CASSQIGGAPYEQYF.

This chain links TRBV5-6 with TRBJ2-7; TCRdb proposes TRBD1, but this gene call is untestable without DNA. The germline V gene encodes CDR1 SGHDT and CDR2 YYEEEE. The CDR3 sequence is 14 residues long. The CDR3 spells CASSLCRRDYEQYF.

The V call is TRBV12-5, the J call TRBJ2-3; absent DNA, TCRdb's TRBD2 call cannot be checked. Germline V gene sequence: CDR1 LGHNT, CDR2 FRNRAP. The CDR3 sequence is 15 residues long. CDR3 amino acids: CASGPAGGITDTQYF.

The rearrangement joins TRBV29-1 to TRBJ2-7. CDR1 and CDR2 from the germline V gene are SQVTM and ANQGSEA. The CDR3 is 13 amino acids. The CDR3 sequence: CSAMSGLSYEQYF.

V gene TRBV12-3 or TRBV12-4 combines with J gene TRBJ2-1. The CDR3 consists of 11 residues. This CDR3 is CASEAYNEQFF.

V gene TRBV18 combines with J gene TRBJ1-3; the TRBD1 assignment by TCRdb is unverifiable without DNA. The CDR3 has 20 amino acids. The V gene's germline CDR1 is KGHSH and CDR2 LQKENI. The CDR3 protein is CASSSTTDRGTLYSGNTIYF.

V and J are TRBV7-9 and TRBJ2-2. Germline loops: CDR1 SEHNR, CDR2 FQNEAQ (reference sequence). The CDR3 spans 14 residues. CDR3 sequence reads: CASSKDLNTGELFF.